The clone carrying this TCR beta chain was counted only a few times. One junction end disagrees with the germline gene, perhaps due to a read error. Uncontrolled infection, other autoimmune disease, pregnancy or lactation barred patients from enrollment. Thyroid ultrasound and orbital computed tomography, with clinical symptoms and serum thyroxine and TRAb, informed diagnoses. What was amplified from RNA transcripts were TCR beta CDR3 regions. HTBI primers were the set used in a first-round RT-PCR of the TCR CDR3. TCRdb reprocessed the multiplex PCR reads with MiXCR, giving one entry per CDR3 protein. The sample shows approximately 690,000 distinct CDR3 sequences, approximately 14% of them seen only once. The sample is drawn from a study of T cells in Graves' hyperthyroidism and ophthalmopathy. The CDR3 has 13 residues.

This chain links TRBV12-3 or TRBV12-4 with TRBJ1-3; no firm D call. The sample comprised blood. The source of this sequence is a woman aged 50 to 60 with Graves' ophthalmopathy. The CDR3 is CASILGSGNTIYF. The CDR3 DNA reads as TGTGCCAGCATCCTTGGTTCTGGGAACACCATATATTTT.